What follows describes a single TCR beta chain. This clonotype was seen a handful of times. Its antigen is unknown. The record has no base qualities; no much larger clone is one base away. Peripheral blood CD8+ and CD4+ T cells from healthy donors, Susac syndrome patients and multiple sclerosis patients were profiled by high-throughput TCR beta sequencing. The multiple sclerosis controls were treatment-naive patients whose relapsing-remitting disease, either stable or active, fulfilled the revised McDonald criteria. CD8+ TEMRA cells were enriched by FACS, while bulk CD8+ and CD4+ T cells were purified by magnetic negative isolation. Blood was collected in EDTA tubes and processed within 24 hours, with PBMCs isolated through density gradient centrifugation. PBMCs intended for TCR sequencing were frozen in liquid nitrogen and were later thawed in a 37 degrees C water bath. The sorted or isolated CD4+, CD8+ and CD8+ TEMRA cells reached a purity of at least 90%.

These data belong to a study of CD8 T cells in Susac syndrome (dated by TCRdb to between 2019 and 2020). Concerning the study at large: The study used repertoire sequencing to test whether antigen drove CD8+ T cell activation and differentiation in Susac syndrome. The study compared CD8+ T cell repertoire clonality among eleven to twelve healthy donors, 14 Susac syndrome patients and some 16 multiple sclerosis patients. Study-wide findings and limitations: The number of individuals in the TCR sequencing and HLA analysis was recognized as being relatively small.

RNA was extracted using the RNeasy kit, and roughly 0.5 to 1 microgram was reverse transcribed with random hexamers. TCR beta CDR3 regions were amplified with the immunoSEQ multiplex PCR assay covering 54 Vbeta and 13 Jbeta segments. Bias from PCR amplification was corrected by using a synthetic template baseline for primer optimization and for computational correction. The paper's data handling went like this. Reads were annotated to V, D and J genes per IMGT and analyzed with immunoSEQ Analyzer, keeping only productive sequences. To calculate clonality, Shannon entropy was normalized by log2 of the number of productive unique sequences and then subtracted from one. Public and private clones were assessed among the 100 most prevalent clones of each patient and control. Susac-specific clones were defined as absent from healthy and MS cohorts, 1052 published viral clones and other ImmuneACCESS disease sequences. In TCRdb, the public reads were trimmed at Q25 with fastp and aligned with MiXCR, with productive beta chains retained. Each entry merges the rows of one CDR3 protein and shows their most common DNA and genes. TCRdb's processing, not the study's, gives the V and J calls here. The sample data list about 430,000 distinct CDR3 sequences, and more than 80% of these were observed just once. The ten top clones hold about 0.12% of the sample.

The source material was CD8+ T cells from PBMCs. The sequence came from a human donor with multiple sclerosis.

The CDR3 protein is CASSLLMAASYEQYF. The DNA reads as follows: TGTGCCAGCAGCTTGTTGATGGCGGCCTCCTACGAGCAGTACTTC. In this chain, TRBV7-2 is recombined with TRBJ2-7; no confident D gene assignment can be made. Taken from cysteine to phenylalanine, the CDR3 has 15 residues. Left in the record is the CDR3 DNA by itself, 45 bases read in frame from the first base. The germline V gene provides CDR1 SGHTA and CDR2 FQGNSA. Between the V and J ends, shortened by 3 bases and 0 bases respectively, the junction contains 12 bases.